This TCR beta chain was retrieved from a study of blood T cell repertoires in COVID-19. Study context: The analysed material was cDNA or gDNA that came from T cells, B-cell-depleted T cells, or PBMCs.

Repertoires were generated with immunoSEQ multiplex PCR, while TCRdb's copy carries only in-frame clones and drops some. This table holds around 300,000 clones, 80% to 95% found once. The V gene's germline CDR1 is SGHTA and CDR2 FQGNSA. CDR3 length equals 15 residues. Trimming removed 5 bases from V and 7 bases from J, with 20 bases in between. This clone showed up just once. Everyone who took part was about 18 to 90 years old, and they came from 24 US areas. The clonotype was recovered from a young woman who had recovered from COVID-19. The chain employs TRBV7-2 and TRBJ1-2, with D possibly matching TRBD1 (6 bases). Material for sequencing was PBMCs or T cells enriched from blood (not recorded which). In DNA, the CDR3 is TGTGCCAGCAGCGCAGTTGGGGGGGGCGCAGGTGGCTACACCTTC. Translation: CASSAVGGGAGGYTF.